The T cell receptor beta chain under discussion was sequenced for a study of blood T cell repertoires in COVID-19. Background on the study: Acute-phase and convalescent COVID-19 samples originated in the United States, Italy and Spain.

Looked up from germline, CDR1 is SGHRS and CDR2 is YFSETQ. V gave up 2 bases and J gave up 3 bases, with 12 bases separating them. The CDR3 is 14 amino acids. Some clones are missing from TCRdb's copy, which holds only in-frame ones; the method was immunoSEQ multiplex PCR. The sample has some 120,000 clones; about 82% are singletons. This receptor was taken from a human donor in a cohort sampled during active COVID-19. The gene calls are TRBV5-1 and TRBJ2-7; D may be TRBD1 (5 bases). The sample was peripheral blood. CDR3 sequence reads: CASSLNRPIYEQYF. CDR3 DNA sequence: TGCGCCAGCAGCTTAAACAGGCCCATCTACGAGCAGTACTTC.